Listed below are T cell receptor beta chains from one sample, sequenced in a study of cytomegalovirus exposure and HLA in healthy donors. This table comes from immunoSEQ multiplex PCR, and its TCRdb copy is limited to in-frame clones, with some not included. The profile shows around 140,000 clones, roughly 71% of them singletons. The source material was PBMCs. The receptors were gathered from a man in his thirties or forties in good health and CMV-seronegative. CDR3s include the opening cysteine and the closing phenylalanine or tryptophan. D genes are given only for firm matches. Rows give clone size only sometimes, using once, few, many, or a class for an expanded clone.

V	size	J	D	CDR3
TRBV15	few	TRBJ2-5	.	CATSWGRRETQYF
TRBV11-3	.	TRBJ2-5	.	CASSTGREETQYF
TRBV7-2	few	TRBJ2-5	TRBD1	CASSLRQGARETQYF
TRBV9	.	TRBJ1-5	.	CASSSSQESNQPQHF
TRBV15	.	TRBJ1-5	.	CATSRVQGGRQPQHF
TRBV7-2	.	TRBJ1-1	.	CASSDTPGYTEAFF
TRBV28	few	TRBJ2-6	TRBD2	CASKGLAGGPPGANVLTF
TRBV4-1	.	TRBJ2-6	.	CASSGRAASGANGLTF
TRBV18	.	TRBJ2-4	TRBD1	CASSSPLGQEGIQYF
TRBV5-1	.	TRBJ2-7	.	CASSLDGQSYEQYF
TRBV19	.	TRBJ1-2	.	CASSIPPGDGYTF
TRBV19	.	TRBJ1-1	.	CASSQGNTEAFF
TRBV5-4	.	TRBJ2-1	.	CASSFPGNEQFF
TRBV28	.	TRBJ2-7	TRBD1	CASKLPGQGYYEQYF
TRBV28	.	TRBJ1-2	TRBD1	CASRESGQAYYGYTF